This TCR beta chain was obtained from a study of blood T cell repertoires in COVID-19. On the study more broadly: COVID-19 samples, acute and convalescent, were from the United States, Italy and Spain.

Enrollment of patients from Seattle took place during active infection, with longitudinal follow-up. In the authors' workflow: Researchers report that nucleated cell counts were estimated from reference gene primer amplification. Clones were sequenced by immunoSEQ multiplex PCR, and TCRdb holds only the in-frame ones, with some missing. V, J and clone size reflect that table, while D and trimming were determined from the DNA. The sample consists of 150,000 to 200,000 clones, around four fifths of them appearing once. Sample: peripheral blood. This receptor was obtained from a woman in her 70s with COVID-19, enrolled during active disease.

CDR3 sequence reads: CASSPDGTYEQYV. CDR3 coding DNA: TGTGCCAGCAGCCCTGACGGGACCTACGAGCAGTACGTC. V gene TRBV12-3 or TRBV12-4 combines with J gene TRBJ2-7; D is perhaps TRBD2 (5 bases). The CDR3 covers 13 residues. V was trimmed by 6 bases and J by 2 bases, leaving 11 bases between them.